This TCR beta chain emerged from a study of tumor and adjacent non-tumor tissue in lung cancer. At the level of the study: Patients were aged roughly 30 to 76, fewer than twelve men and about five women, stage I to III. Samples averaged about 4.3 million productive TCRbeta reads each. Study-level findings and limits: Shorter survival was associated with higher TCR diversity in tumors. In normal lung, the top 100 clones were significantly more dominant than in tumor.

The library came from three nested PCR rounds adapted from ARM-PCR protocols. TCRdb passed the multiplex PCR reads through MiXCR, listing each CDR3 protein once. The sample lists over 100,000 distinct CDR3 sequences; about 75% were seen once. Losses at the gene ends were 9 bases for V and 9 bases for J; bases not matched to a gene: 13. The CDR3 has 14 residues. Germline-derived CDR1 and CDR2 are MDHEN and SYDVKM. On this clonotype itself: Antigen: not known.

The template was RNA from unsorted bulk tissue. The gene calls are TRBV28 and TRBJ2-1; 8 bases line up with TRBD2. Specimen: lung tumor tissue. This receptor was identified in a woman aged 60-75 years with non-small cell lung cancer. CDR3 DNA: TGTGCCAGTAGTCGAAGCGGGAGCCTCATTGAGCAGTTCTTC. This sequence encodes CASSRSGSLIEQFF.